The 32 T cell receptor beta chains presented below share a single source sample, sequenced in a study of blood T cell repertoires in COVID-19 (TCRdb year 2020). The protocol used for the library was the immunoSEQ multiplex PCR assay. Not all clones reach the TCRdb copy of this immuneACCESS table, which keeps in-frame sequences only. Checked studies attribute under half of the gap to unresolved V genes and leave the rest unexplained. Across this sample there are roughly 68,000 clones, with approximately 81% seen only once. The ten largest clonotypes hold 8.5% to 10% of the sample. Sequenced sample: peripheral blood. The receptors derive from a man aged 45-65 years with active COVID-19.

This clone was recorded only once. This CDR3 reads CASSEYRQGLYSYEQYF. In nucleotides, the CDR3 is TGTGCCAGCAGTGAATACCGACAGGGGTTATACTCCTACGAGCAGTACTTC. J is TRBJ2-7 and V is TRBV6-1; 8 bases fit TRBD1. Germline V lookup: CDR1 MNHNS, CDR2 SASEGT. The CDR3 loop spans 17 amino acids. V lost 2 bases to trimming and J lost 0 bases; unmatched junction nucleotides: 9.

DNA of the CDR3: TGTGCCAGCAGTCTTACAGGGGGCACTGAAGCTTTCTTT. It translates to CASSLTGGTEAFF. J is TRBJ1-1 and V is TRBV3-1 (or the pseudogene TRBV3-2); TRBD1 matches 8 bases. V shed 6 bases and J 4 bases; nucleotides not matched to a gene: 4. The germline CDR1 and CDR2 sequences are LGHDT and YNNKEL (reference sequence). The CDR3 totals 13 residues.

The rearrangement uses TRBV6-5 and TRBJ1-5; D remains ambiguous. Trimming took 11 bases from V and 1 from J, leaving 15 bases between them. There are 14 residues in the CDR3. From germline, CDR1 is MNHEY and CDR2 SVGAGI. DNA for the CDR3: TGTGCCTCCACCGAGGGCTTCAGCAATCAGCCCCAGCATTTT. It is translated as CASTEGFSNQPQHF.

V and J are TRBV27 and TRBJ1-5; D unclear. The CDR3 spans 15 residues. The germline CDR1 and CDR2 sequences are MNHEY and SMNVEV (reference sequence). Trimming stripped 4 bases from V and 2 bases from J, with 12 bases between. This CDR3 is CASSSSKEGNQPQHF. CDR3 DNA sequence: TGTGCCAGCAGTTCCAGTAAAGAAGGCAATCAGCCCCAGCATTTT.

The CDR3, as DNA: TGTGCCAGCAGCTTAGTGGCAGGGTGGAGCGAAAAACTGTTTTTT. Translated: CASSLVAGWSEKLFF. This chain uses TRBV7-9 with TRBJ1-4; TRBD1 might be the D (5 bases). The CDR3 is 15 residues long. Trimming pared 1 base from V and 8 bases from J, leaving 14 bases between. CDR1 and CDR2 from the germline V gene are SEHNR and FQNEAQ (reference sequence).

The table lists this clone with a few counts. The rearrangement joins TRBV7-9 to TRBJ2-7, with D possibly TRBD2 on 6 matching bases. Germline V gene sequence: CDR1 SEHNR, CDR2 FQNEAQ (reference sequence). V shed 3 bases and J shed 2 bases, with 11 bases lying between them. CDR3 size: 14 residues. CDR3 sequence reads: CASSFGGLPYEQYF. The CDR3 DNA reads TGTGCCAGCAGCTTCGGGGGTTTACCCTACGAGCAGTACTTC.

The chain uses TRBV2 and TRBJ1-6; 7 bases line up with TRBD1. CDR1 and CDR2 (germline): SNHLY, FYNNEI. CDR3 length: 14 amino acids. J lost 7 bases, V lost 7 bases, and 7 bases had no gene match. This CDR3 reads CASTETGRNSPLHF. CDR3 coding DNA: TGTGCCAGCACCGAGACAGGGCGGAATTCACCCCTCCACTTT.

The chain is built from TRBV3-1 (or the pseudogene TRBV3-2) and TRBJ2-3; possibly TRBD1 for D (6 bases). This CDR3 is built from 15 residues. Germline V gives CDR1 LGHDT, CDR2 YNNKEL (reference sequence). Deletions cut 4 bases from V and 0 bases from J, with 11 bases between. CDR3 amino acids: CASSLAGVSTDTQYF. CDR3 in DNA: TGTGCCAGCAGCCTCGCAGGGGTTAGCACAGATACGCAGTATTTT.

The chain couples TRBV6-5 to TRBJ1-4; D may be TRBD1 (6 bases). Trimming took off 0 bases at V and 8 bases at J, with 13 bases between the two ends. This CDR3 is built from 15 residues. Looked up from germline, CDR1 is MNHEY and CDR2 is SVGAGI. CDR3 amino acids: CASSYSVQGREKLFF. CDR3 nucleotide sequence: TGTGCCAGCAGTTACTCTGTCCAGGGGCGGGAAAAACTGTTTTTT.

This chain joins TRBV6-4 and TRBJ2-7; perhaps TRBD1 as D (5 bases). The CDR3 sequence is 18 residues long. The V end lost 4 bases, the J end lost 0 bases, and 22 bases lay between the germline ends. From germline, CDR1 is MRHNA and CDR2 SNTAGT. CDR3 sequence (DNA): TGTGCCAGCAGTGTGCAGGACGCGACGGACAAAAGCTCCTACGAGCAGTACTTC. Translated: CASSVQDATDKSSYEQYF.

The chain combines TRBV2 with TRBJ1-5, with TRBD1 as a possible D gene (5 bases). This CDR3 contains 11 residues. V gave up 10 bases and J gave up 7 bases, with 11 bases separating them. Germline-derived CDR1 and CDR2 are SNHLY and FYNNEI. This CDR3 reads CAKGVNQPQHF. In DNA, the CDR3 is TGTGCCAAAGGGGTAAACCAGCCCCAGCATTTT.

The chain couples TRBV27 to TRBJ1-6; 9 nucleotides agree with TRBD1. This CDR3 has 15 amino acids. CDR1 MNHEY and CDR2 SMNVEV come from the germline V gene (reference sequence). V lost 1 base and J lost 11; bases outside the gene matches: 6. The CDR3 DNA reads as TGTGCCAGCAGTTTATGGGGGGACAGGGCGGCACCCCTCCACTTT. This encodes CASSLWGDRAAPLHF.

This sequence joins TRBV19 and TRBJ1-2; TRBD1 is a possible D gene (5 bases). With 6 bases removed from V and 5 bases from J, the gap between germline ends came to 16 bases. The CDR3 sequence is 14 residues long. Looked up from germline, CDR1 is LNHDA and CDR2 is SQIVND (reference sequence). The CDR3 spells CASSTSGFFYGYTF. CDR3 coding DNA: TGTGCCAGTAGCACTTCAGGGTTTTTTTATGGCTACACCTTC.

The chain employs TRBV3-1 (or the pseudogene TRBV3-2) and TRBJ2-4; TRBD2 matches 7 bases. CDR1 is LGHDT, CDR2 YNNKEL, per germline (reference sequence). CDR3 length: 13 amino acids. Losses at the gene ends were 3 bases for V and 6 bases for J; bases not matched to a gene: 2. For the CDR3, the DNA is TGTGCCAGCAGCCAGCGCGGGGGAAACATTCAGTACTTC. Its protein is CASSQRGGNIQYF.

Here the CDR3 reads CASSVLSGGAYNEQFF. CDR3 nucleotide sequence: TGTGCCAGCAGTGTCCTTAGCGGGGGGGCCTACAATGAGCAGTTCTTC. The chain joins TRBV6-1 to TRBJ2-1, with 11 bases lining up with TRBD2. The V gene's germline CDR1 is MNHNS and CDR2 SASEGT. This CDR3 contains 16 residues. The V gene end was trimmed by 4 bases and the J gene end by 2 bases; junction bases not matched to a gene: 4.

The CDR3 nucleotides read TGTGCCAGTAGCGCCGACAGGGACGGTTCACCCCTCCACTTT. Translating it yields CASSADRDGSPLHF. This rearrangement joins TRBV19 to TRBJ1-6, with 7 bases aligning to TRBD1. The CDR3 is 14 residues long. The J segment lost 9 bases and the V segment lost 6 bases, leaving 8 bases of the junction unmatched. Germline lookup yields CDR1 LNHDA and CDR2 SQIVND (reference sequence).

The chain employs TRBV14 and TRBJ2-7; possible D gene TRBD1, 7 bases. Germline V gene data show CDR1 as SGHDN and CDR2 as FVKESK. This CDR3 spans 15 amino acids. V gave up 3 bases and J gave up 2 bases, with 14 bases separating them. In DNA, the CDR3 is TGTGCCAGCAGCCAGAACAGGGGAGGTGCCTACGAGCAGTACTTC. Amino acids: CASSQNRGGAYEQYF.

This chain connects TRBV5-4 to TRBJ1-5; D is unclear. The CDR3 spans 13 residues. The V gene lost 4 bases and the J gene lost 6 bases, with 11 bases spanning the gap. CDR1 and CDR2 (germline): SGHNT, YYREEE (reference sequence). CDR3 sequence: CASSRDVGQPQHF. Written as DNA, the CDR3 is TGTGCCAGCAGCCGGGATGTGGGTCAGCCCCAGCATTTT.

The chain carries TRBV6-6 and TRBJ1-5; D is perhaps TRBD1 (6 bases). CDR1 and CDR2 from the germline V gene are MNHNY and SVGAGI (reference sequence). V gave up 6 bases and J gave up 7 bases, with 22 bases separating them. The CDR3 contains 16 residues. CDR3 sequence: CASSKGWDTGYQPQHF. CDR3 DNA: TGTGCCAGCAGCAAGGGGTGGGACACGGGGTACCAGCCCCAGCATTTT.

The V gene is TRBV30, the J gene TRBJ1-4; 7 nucleotides match TRBD1. The germline CDR1 and CDR2 sequences are GTSNPN and SVGIG (reference sequence). The CDR3 is 15 residues long. Trimming removed 7 bases from V and 8 bases from J; junction bases left unmatched: 16. The CDR3 DNA is TGTGCCTCTCAAACCCCGGGACAGACGAGGGAAAAACTGTTTTTT. Translation: CASQTPGQTREKLFF.

The V call is TRBV10-3, the J call TRBJ1-3, with no clear D. The V end was cut by 0 bases, the J end by 0 bases, with 3 bases between. This CDR3 comprises 14 residues. CDR1 is ENHRY, CDR2 SYGVKD, per germline. CDR3 amino acids: CAISESLSGNTIYF. In DNA, the CDR3 is TGTGCCATCAGTGAGTCACTCTCTGGAAACACCATATATTTT.

The gene calls are TRBV6-5 and TRBJ2-7; possible D gene TRBD1, 6 bases. CDR3 length equals 16 residues. CDR1 and CDR2 (germline): MNHEY, SVGAGI. V lost 0 bases to trimming and J lost 0 bases, with 12 bases between them. The CDR3 sequence: CASSYSWQGSSYEQYF. The CDR3 bases are TGTGCCAGCAGTTACTCGTGGCAGGGGAGCTCCTACGAGCAGTACTTC.

CDR3 DNA sequence: TGTGCCAGCAGCTTAGAACAGGGGCTGGGCTACACCTTC. This translates into CASSLEQGLGYTF. This rearrangement joins TRBV7-9 to TRBJ1-2, with 7 bases aligning to TRBD1. The V gene end was trimmed by 1 base and the J gene end by 8 bases; junction bases not matched to a gene: 4. This CDR3 has 13 amino acids. Germline values: CDR1 SEHNR, CDR2 FQNEAQ (reference sequence).

The V and J genes are TRBV5-6 and TRBJ2-1; D gene ambiguous. There are 14 residues in the CDR3. V was clipped by 0 bases and J by 5 bases, with 9 bases between them. Germline-derived CDR1 and CDR2 are SGHDT and YYEEEE. CDR3 protein: CASSLVDKNNEQFF. DNA of the CDR3: TGTGCCAGCAGCTTGGTAGACAAAAACAATGAGCAGTTCTTC. Drawing the rest from reference TRBV5-6 and TRBJ2-1, the complete variable domain is DAGVTQSPTHLIKTRGQQVTLRCSPKSGHDTVSWYQQALGQGPQFIFQYYEEEERQRGNFPDRFSGHQFPNYSSELNVNALLLGDSALYLCASSLVDKNNEQFFGPGTRLTVL.

V usage is TRBV13 and J usage is TRBJ2-4; 9 bases are shared with TRBD2. J lost 5 bases, V lost 6 bases, and 8 bases had no gene match. CDR3 size: 15 residues. Germline CDR1 is PRHDT and CDR2 is FYEKMQ (reference sequence). In DNA, the CDR3 is TGTGCCAGCAGTGATAGCGGGAGTCCCCAAAACATTCAGTACTTC. It codes for CASSDSGSPQNIQYF.

CDR3 sequence: CSVVRQGGTTGELFF. For the CDR3, the DNA is TGCAGCGTTGTTCGACAGGGGGGTACGACCGGGGAGCTGTTTTTT. This chain uses TRBV29-1 with TRBJ2-2; 9 bases line up with TRBD1. Germline CDR1 SQVTM, CDR2 ANQGSEA. The V gene end was trimmed by 4 bases and the J gene end by 5 bases; junction bases not matched to a gene: 8. The CDR3 sequence is 15 residues long.

The table lists this clone with a count of one. The chain couples TRBV4-1 to TRBJ2-1; 11 bases map to TRBD2. V shed 5 bases, J shed 4 bases, and the junction held 10 bases outside the gene matches. CDR3 size: 17 residues. Germline-derived CDR1 and CDR2 are MGHRA and YSYEKL. CDR3 nucleotide sequence: TGCGCCAGCAGCGAACCGCCGGGACTAGCGGTTTACAATGAGCAGTTCTTC. Its protein product is CASSEPPGLAVYNEQFF.

This chain connects TRBV7-2 to TRBJ1-1; D uncertain. This CDR3 has 14 amino acids. The ends were cut back, 0 bases at V and 1 base at J, with 6 bases in the middle. The germline gives CDR1 SGHTA, CDR2 FQGNSA. Here the CDR3 DNA reads TGTGCCAGCAGCTTAGCTTCGGGGAACACTGAAGCTTTCTTT. Translated, it gives CASSLASGNTEAFF.

This clone came up a few times. The chain combines TRBV19 with TRBJ2-7; 8 bases fit TRBD1. This CDR3 has 15 residues. The V and J ends lost 4 bases and 4 bases, in that order; junction bases with no gene match: 9. Germline CDR1 and CDR2: LNHDA and SQIVND (reference sequence). CDR3 in DNA: TGTGCCAGTAGTACCCCACGGACAGGGAGGTACGAGCAGTACTTC. Translated: CASSTPRTGRYEQYF.

The chain carries TRBV6-5 and TRBJ1-4, with 12 bases matching TRBD1. CDR3 length: 14 residues. Germline V gene sequence: CDR1 MNHEY, CDR2 SVGAGI. J lost 9 bases, V lost 6 bases, and 5 bases had no gene match. CDR3 DNA sequence: TGTGCCAGCAGCCGAGGGACAGGGGGCAAAAAACTGTTTTTT. It specifies CASSRGTGGKKLFF.

This clone was picked up a small number of times. The chain joins TRBV4-3 to TRBJ1-6; 11 bases map to TRBD1. The CDR3 loop spans 19 amino acids. J lost 7 bases, V lost 1 base, and 12 bases had no gene match. Germline V lookup: CDR1 LGHNA, CDR2 YSLEER. The CDR3 DNA reads as TGCGCCAGCAGCCAAGGACCGGGACAGGGGGGAAGTGGGAATTCACCCCTCCACTTT. This translates into CASSQGPGQGGSGNSPLHF.

This chain links TRBV9 with TRBJ1-4; D gene ambiguous. V lost 4 bases and J lost 8, with 12 bases in between. The V gene's germline CDR1 is SGDLS and CDR2 YYNGEE. The CDR3 extends over 13 amino acids. The CDR3 sequence is CASSTTPGEKLFF. The DNA of the CDR3 is TGTGCCAGCAGCACCACGCCGGGAGAAAAACTGTTTTTT. The full variable domain, its missing parts supplied by reference TRBV9 and TRBJ1-4, is DSGVTQTPKHLITATGQRVTLRCSPRSGDLSVYWYQQSLDQGLQFLIQYYNGEERAKGNILERFSAQQFPDLHSELNLSSLELGDSALYFCASSTTPGEKLFFGSGTQLSVL.